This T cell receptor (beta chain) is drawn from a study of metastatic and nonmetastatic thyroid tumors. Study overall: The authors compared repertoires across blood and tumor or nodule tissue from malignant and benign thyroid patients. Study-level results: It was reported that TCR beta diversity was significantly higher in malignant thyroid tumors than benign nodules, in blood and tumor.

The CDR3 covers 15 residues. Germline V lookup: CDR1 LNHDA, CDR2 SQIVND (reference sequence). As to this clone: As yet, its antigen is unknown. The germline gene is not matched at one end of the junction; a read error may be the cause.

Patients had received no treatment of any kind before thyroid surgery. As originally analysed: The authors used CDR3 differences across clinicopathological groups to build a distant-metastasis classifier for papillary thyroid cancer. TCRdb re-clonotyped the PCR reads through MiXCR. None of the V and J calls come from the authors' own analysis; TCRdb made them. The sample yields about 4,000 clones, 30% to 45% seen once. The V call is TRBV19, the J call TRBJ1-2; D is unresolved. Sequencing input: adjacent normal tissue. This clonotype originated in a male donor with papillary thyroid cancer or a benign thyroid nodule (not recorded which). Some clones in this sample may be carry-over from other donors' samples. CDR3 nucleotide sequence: TGTGCCAGTAGGACGGTTTTCGAAGCTAACTATGGCTACACCTTT. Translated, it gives CASRTVFEANYGYTF.